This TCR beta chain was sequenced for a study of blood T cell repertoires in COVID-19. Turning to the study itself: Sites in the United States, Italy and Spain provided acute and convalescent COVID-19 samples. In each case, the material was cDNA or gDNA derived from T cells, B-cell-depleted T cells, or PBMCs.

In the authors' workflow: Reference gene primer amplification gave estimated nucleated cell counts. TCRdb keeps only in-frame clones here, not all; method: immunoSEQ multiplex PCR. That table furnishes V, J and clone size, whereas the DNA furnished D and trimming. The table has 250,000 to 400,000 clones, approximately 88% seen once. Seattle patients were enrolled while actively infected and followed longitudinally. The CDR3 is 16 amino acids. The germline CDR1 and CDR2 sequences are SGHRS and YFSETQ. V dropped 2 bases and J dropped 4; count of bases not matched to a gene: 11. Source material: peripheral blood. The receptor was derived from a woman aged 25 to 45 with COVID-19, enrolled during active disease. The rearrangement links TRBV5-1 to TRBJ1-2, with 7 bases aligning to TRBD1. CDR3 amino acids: CASSFGARAGGYGYTF. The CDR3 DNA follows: TGCGCCAGCAGCTTTGGGGCAAGGGCAGGGGGCTATGGCTACACCTTC.